These 23 T cell receptor beta chains share one sample of origin, sequenced in a study of blood T cell repertoires in COVID-19. Generated by immunoSEQ multiplex PCR, the TCRdb table keeps only in-frame clones and is missing some. Of about 250,000 clones in the sample, roughly 85% were seen once. Sequencing input: peripheral blood. The receptor set was obtained from a man between 45 and 60 years old with active or convalescent COVID-19.

The genes are TRBV28 and TRBJ2-5; 7 bases are shared with TRBD1. The CDR3 is 16 residues long. CDR1 is MDHEN, CDR2 SYDVKM, per germline. The ends lost 5 bases at V and 3 bases at J; junction bases unmatched: 12. The CDR3 spells CASSNLGGESEETQYF. CDR3 DNA: TGTGCCAGCAGTAACCTAGGGGGCGAGTCTGAAGAGACCCAGTACTTC.

J is TRBJ2-3 and V is TRBV28; 11 nucleotides agree with TRBD2. V was clipped by 8 bases and J by 1 base; unmatched bases: 11. The CDR3 spans 17 residues. Germline CDR1 reads MDHEN; CDR2 reads SYDVKM. CDR3 sequence: CASLPGLAVLGTDTQYF. The CDR3 DNA sequence: TGTGCCAGCCTACCGGGACTAGCGGTATTAGGCACAGATACGCAGTATTTT.

V usage is TRBV30 and J usage is TRBJ2-7; 7 positions match TRBD2. The germline V gene encodes CDR1 GTSNPN and CDR2 SVGIG (reference sequence). V trimming: 2 bases; J trimming: 7 bases; junction bases outside the gene matches: 17. This CDR3 comprises 16 residues. CDR3: CAWSFRSSGAQREQYF. The CDR3 DNA is TGTGCCTGGAGTTTCCGTTCGAGCGGGGCACAGAGGGAGCAGTACTTC.

In this sample, this clone turned up once. This chain connects TRBV18 to TRBJ1-5; D uncertain. Germline V gene sequence: CDR1 KGHSH, CDR2 LQKENI. This CDR3 contains 15 residues. Trimming took 2 bases from V and 3 from J, leaving 11 bases between them. The CDR3 loop reads CASSPFGGNNQPQHF. As DNA, the CDR3 is TGTGCCAGCTCACCATTTGGAGGGAACAATCAGCCCCAGCATTTT.

This chain connects TRBV28 to TRBJ2-1, with 7 bases lining up with TRBD2. The CDR3 is 15 amino acids. Germline V gene data show CDR1 as MDHEN and CDR2 as SYDVKM. Trimming at V came to 6 bases and at J to 2 bases, leaving 7 bases not matched to a gene. This CDR3 is CASSPSGNPYNEQFF. The CDR3 DNA sequence: TGTGCCAGCAGCCCCAGCGGGAACCCCTACAATGAGCAGTTCTTC.

The genes are TRBV19 and TRBJ2-5; no clear D gene. CDR1 is LNHDA, CDR2 SQIVND, per germline (reference sequence). V shed 6 bases and J shed 6 bases, with 11 bases lying between them. The CDR3 contains 12 residues. DNA of the CDR3: TGTGCCAGTAGCGCGTCCCCGCAGACCCAGTACTTC. Its translation is CASSASPQTQYF.

The rearrangement uses TRBV9 and TRBJ2-2; no reliable D call. This CDR3 has 14 amino acids. Between the trimmed V and J ends, which lost 2 bases and 1 base, there was a span of 6 bases. Germline V lookup: CDR1 SGDLS, CDR2 YYNGEE. The CDR3: CASSVAMNTGELFF. DNA for the CDR3: TGTGCCAGCAGCGTTGCGATGAACACCGGGGAGCTGTTTTTT.

The chain has TRBV5-1 and TRBJ2-7; 7 positions match TRBD1. Germline CDR1 reads SGHRS; CDR2 reads YFSETQ. V was pared by 3 bases and J by 3 bases, with 21 bases of the junction left unmatched. The CDR3 runs 19 residues. CDR3 region: CASSSQLNLKTGDRYEQYF. The CDR3 DNA sequence: TGCGCCAGCAGCTCCCAACTCAACCTCAAAACAGGGGATCGCTACGAGCAGTACTTC.

V and J are TRBV7-9 and TRBJ2-1; 9 nucleotides match TRBD2. V lost 7 bases, J lost 2 bases, and 3 bases stayed unmatched. Germline CDR1 is SEHNR and CDR2 is FQNEAQ (reference sequence). This CDR3 is built from 14 residues. CDR3 residues: CASTAGGPYNEQFF. Written as DNA, the CDR3 is TGTGCCAGCACTGCGGGAGGGCCCTACAATGAGCAGTTCTTC. Combining the CDR3 with reference TRBV7-9 and TRBJ2-1 gives the whole variable domain DTGVSQNPRHKITKRGQNVTFRCDPISEHNRLYWYRQTLGQGPEFLTYFQNEAQLEKSRLLSDRFSAERPKGSFSTLEIQRTEQGDSAMYLCASTAGGPYNEQFFGPGTRLTVL.

The chain joins TRBV27 to TRBJ2-1, with 12 bases lining up with TRBD2. CDR1 and CDR2 (germline): MNHEY, SMNVEV (reference sequence). J lost 5 bases, V lost 4 bases, and 6 bases had no gene match. The CDR3 extends over 16 amino acids. CDR3 DNA: TGTGCCAGCAGTTCTCGACTAGCGGGAGCAAACAATGAGCAGTTCTTC. As protein: CASSSRLAGANNEQFF.

This chain joins TRBV30 and TRBJ1-5; TRBD1 matches at 7 bases. Germline trimming cut 4 bases from V and 4 bases from J; bases unmatched to any gene: 1. The CDR3 sequence is 12 residues long. Germline CDR1 reads GTSNPN; CDR2 reads SVGIG (reference sequence). The DNA for the CDR3 is TGTGCCTGGACGACAGGGAATCAGCCCCAGCATTTT. It codes for CAWTTGNQPQHF.

The gene calls are TRBV27 and TRBJ2-7, with TRBD2 identical over 12 bases. Germline CDR1 reads MNHEY; CDR2 reads SMNVEV (reference sequence). V lost 3 bases to trimming and J lost 1 base; unmatched junction nucleotides: 4. This CDR3 has 16 amino acids. The CDR3 sequence: CASSLAGLAGSYEQYF. The CDR3 nucleotides read TGTGCCAGCAGTTTGGCAGGACTAGCGGGATCCTACGAGCAGTACTTC.

V usage is TRBV11-1 and J usage is TRBJ2-1, with 8 bases matching TRBD2. J was trimmed by 10 bases and V by 5 bases; bases with no gene match: 7. This CDR3 is 13 amino acids long. Germline V gene sequence: CDR1 SGHAT, CDR2 FQDESV (reference sequence). The CDR3 DNA follows: TGTGCCAGCAGCGACCCCGGGAGGGGAGAGCAGTTCTTC. Translated, it gives CASSDPGRGEQFF.

The V gene is TRBV13, the J gene TRBJ2-2; the D is unclear. The CDR3 extends over 13 amino acids. V dropped 2 bases and J dropped 6 bases, with 7 bases sitting between them. Per germline, CDR1 PRHDT and CDR2 FYEKMQ (reference sequence). As DNA, the CDR3 is TGTGCCAGCAGCTTAAGTCCGGCCGGGGAGCTGTTTTTT. Protein product: CASSLSPAGELFF.

This clone was recorded a few times. The chain combines TRBV28 with TRBJ2-1, with 8 bases matching TRBD2. Germline V gene lookup returns CDR1 MDHEN and CDR2 SYDVKM. The V segment lost 7 bases and the J segment 6 bases; nucleotides outside the gene matches: 8. The CDR3 covers 14 residues. This CDR3 is CASKPGGWGNEQFF. The CDR3, as DNA: TGTGCCAGCAAACCGGGAGGGTGGGGCAATGAGCAGTTCTTC.

The J gene is TRBJ2-1, the V gene TRBV28; D unresolved. CDR3 length: 12 amino acids. Germline CDR1 reads MDHEN; CDR2 reads SYDVKM. Trimming took off 2 bases at V and 8 bases at J, with 7 bases between the two ends. As DNA, the CDR3 is TGTGCCAGCAGTTTAGACTGGGATGAGCAGTTCTTC. Its protein is CASSLDWDEQFF. The full variable domain, with the rest looked up from reference TRBV28 and TRBJ2-1, is DVKVTQSSRYLVKRTGEKVFLECVQDMDHENMFWYRQDPGLGLRLIYFSYDVKMKEKGDIPEGYSVSREKKERFSLILESASTNQTSMYLCASSLDWDEQFFGPGTRLTVL.

The rearrangement links TRBV6-5 to TRBJ1-2; 7 bases are a match to TRBD1. The CDR3 runs to 14 residues. Germline V lookup: CDR1 MNHEY, CDR2 SVGAGI. V trimming: 4 bases; J trimming: 5 bases; junction bases outside the gene matches: 7. The CDR3 sequence is CASSSLAGGYGYTF. CDR3 DNA sequence: TGTGCCAGCAGTTCTTTGGCAGGGGGGTATGGCTACACCTTC.

This rearrangement joins TRBV10-3 to TRBJ2-7, with TRBD2 as a possible D gene (6 bases). Germline V gene lookup returns CDR1 ENHRY and CDR2 SYGVKD. The CDR3 sequence is 13 residues long. V lost 10 bases and J 2 bases, leaving 15 bases between the germline ends. CDR3 in amino acids: CATTGAAPYEQYF. The CDR3, as DNA: TGTGCCACGACGGGAGCCGCCCCCTACGAGCAGTACTTC.

The V call is TRBV7-3, the J call TRBJ2-7; 8 positions match TRBD2. V was clipped by 5 bases and J by 3 bases; unmatched bases: 9. Germline lookup yields CDR1 SGHTA and CDR2 FQGTGA. The CDR3 consists of 15 residues. CDR3 sequence reads: CASSPGAGGGYEQYF. The CDR3 bases are TGTGCCAGCAGCCCAGGGGCGGGAGGTGGCTACGAGCAGTACTTC.

The table lists this clone with a few counts. This chain uses TRBV21-1 with TRBJ1-6. TRBV21-1 is reported as a pseudogene. This CDR3 is 16 amino acids long. The CDR3 DNA reads TGTGCCAGCAGCAAACCCGGACCGGGGATTAATTCACCCCTCCACTTT. It is translated as CASSKPGPGINSPLHF.

J is TRBJ2-1 and V is TRBV11-2; 7 bases agree with TRBD1. In germline, CDR1 is SGHAT, CDR2 FQNNGV. V shed 0 bases and J 4 bases; nucleotides not matched to a gene: 3. This CDR3 is built from 15 residues. The DNA for the CDR3 is TGTGCCAGCAGCTTAGAGGGACAGAGATACAATGAGCAGTTCTTC. Protein: CASSLEGQRYNEQFF.

The rearrangement joins TRBV7-3 to TRBJ2-5, with TRBD2 matching over 7 bases. Germline lookup yields CDR1 SGHTA and CDR2 FQGTGA. V lost 2 bases to trimming and J lost 5 bases; unmatched junction nucleotides: 8. The CDR3 length is 15 residues. CDR3 loop: CASSLGRGSVETQYF. The CDR3 nucleotides are TGTGCCAGCAGCTTAGGGCGCGGGAGTGTCGAGACCCAGTACTTC.

The gene calls are TRBV7-8 and TRBJ2-7; weak D call: TRBD2 (5 bases). Trimming cost V 4 bases and J 1 base, with 14 bases left between them. This CDR3 region has 15 residues. The germline V gene has CDR1 SGHVS and CDR2 FQNEAQ. The CDR3 is CASSYRWELSYEQYF. The DNA of the CDR3 is TGTGCCAGCAGCTACCGTTGGGAGCTATCCTACGAGCAGTACTTC.